The 8 T cell receptor beta chains given below trace back to one sample, sequenced in a study of shared clonotypes between healthy human individuals. Only in-frame clones appear in the TCRdb table, and some are missing; sequencing was by immunoSEQ multiplex PCR. The sample yields some 89,000 clones, 67% seen once. The sequenced material came from memory CD8+ T cells sorted from blood. Documented subset: CD45RO+ cells pooled with CCR7-negative TemRA cells. These receptor sequences come from a man aged 25-45 years in good health.

This clone was found a few times. The chain couples TRBV9 to TRBJ2-5; 7 bases are a match to TRBD1. V was pared by 4 bases and J by 5 bases, with 11 bases of the junction left unmatched. Germline CDR1 SGDLS, CDR2 YYNGEE. The CDR3 spans 15 residues. In DNA form, the CDR3 reads TGTGCCAGCAGCTTCTCCCTAGGGGGCGGGGAGACCCAGTACTTC. It encodes CASSFSLGGGETQYF.

The chain couples TRBV5-1 to TRBJ2-7; a possible D gene is TRBD1 (6 bases). Between the trimmed V and J ends, which lost 0 bases and 7 bases, there was a span of 20 bases. The CDR3 length is 16 residues. The germline gives CDR1 SGHRS, CDR2 YFSETQ. CDR3 in amino acids: CASSLGSARTVGEQYF. In DNA form, the CDR3 reads TGCGCCAGCAGCTTGGGGTCTGCCCGGACAGTAGGAGAGCAGTACTTC.

As concerns this clone: In the same sample, other DNA sequences code for this CDR3. The V call is TRBV29-1, the J call TRBJ1-1; D is ambiguous. CDR3 length: 12 amino acids. V dropped 4 bases and J dropped 0 bases, with 6 bases sitting between them. CDR1 is SQVTM and CDR2 is ANQGSEA in the germline V gene. The CDR3 coding sequence is TGCAGCGTTGCAGTTATGAACACTGAAGCTTTCTTT. This translates into CSVAVMNTEAFF.

This clone was counted at least ten times. The rearrangement joins TRBV28 to TRBJ2-7, with TRBD1 as a possible D gene (5 bases). From germline, CDR1 is MDHEN and CDR2 SYDVKM. V was trimmed by 5 bases and J by 6 bases, leaving 11 bases between them. This CDR3 comprises 12 residues. The CDR3 DNA is TGTGCCAGCAGTCCACTCCAGGGCGAGCAGTACTTC. Protein sequence: CASSPLQGEQYF.

V usage is TRBV6-4 and J usage is TRBJ2-2, with 8 bases fitting TRBD1. The V gene end was trimmed by 0 bases and the J gene end by 5 bases; junction bases not matched to a gene: 5. Germline assignment: CDR1 MRHNA and CDR2 SNTAGT. CDR3 size: 16 residues. The chain's CDR3 is CASSDSSQGATGELFF. Here the CDR3 DNA reads TGTGCCAGCAGTGACTCGAGCCAGGGGGCGACCGGGGAGCTGTTTTTT.

The V and J genes are TRBV6-1 and TRBJ2-3; D unresolved. Germline-derived CDR1 and CDR2 are MNHNS and SASEGT. The CDR3 has 14 amino acids. The V end lost 2 bases, the J end lost 0 bases, and 6 bases lay between the germline ends. The CDR3 sequence is CASSEPGSTDTQYF. The DNA for the CDR3 is TGTGCCAGCAGTGAACCAGGTAGCACAGATACGCAGTATTTT.

The chain uses TRBV29-1 and TRBJ2-1; unclear D gene. The CDR3 consists of 11 residues. The germline V gene has CDR1 SQVTM and CDR2 ANQGSEA. V lost 3 bases to trimming and J lost 15 bases, with 15 bases between them. CDR3 loop: CSVDNRQKLFF. CDR3 sequence (DNA): TGCAGCGTTGACAATCGGCAGAAACTGTTCTTC.

V and J are TRBV27 and TRBJ1-2; TRBD1 agrees at 7 bases. CDR1 and CDR2 from the germline V gene are MNHEY and SMNVEV (reference sequence). The length of the CDR3 is 14 residues. Losses at the gene ends were 1 base for V and 4 bases for J; bases not matched to a gene: 3. For the CDR3, the DNA is TGTGCCAGCAGTTTATTTCAGGGGGGCTATGGCTACACCTTC. Translated: CASSLFQGGYGYTF.